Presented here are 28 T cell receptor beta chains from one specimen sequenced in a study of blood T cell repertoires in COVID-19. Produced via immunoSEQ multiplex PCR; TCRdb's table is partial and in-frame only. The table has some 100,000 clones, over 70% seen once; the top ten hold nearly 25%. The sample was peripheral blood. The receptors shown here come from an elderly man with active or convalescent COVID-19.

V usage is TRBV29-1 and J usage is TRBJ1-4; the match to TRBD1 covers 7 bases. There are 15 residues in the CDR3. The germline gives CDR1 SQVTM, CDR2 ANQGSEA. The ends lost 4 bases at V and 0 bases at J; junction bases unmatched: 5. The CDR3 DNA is TGCAGCGTTGGACAGGGTGGTTCAACTAATGAAAAACTGTTTTTT. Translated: CSVGQGGSTNEKLFF.

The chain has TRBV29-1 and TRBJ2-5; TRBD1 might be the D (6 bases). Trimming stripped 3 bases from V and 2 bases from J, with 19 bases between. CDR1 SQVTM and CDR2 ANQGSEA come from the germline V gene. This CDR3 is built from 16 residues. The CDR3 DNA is TGCAGCGTTGAGGGTGCAGGGGCTATATCACAAGAGACCCAGTACTTC. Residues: CSVEGAGAISQETQYF.

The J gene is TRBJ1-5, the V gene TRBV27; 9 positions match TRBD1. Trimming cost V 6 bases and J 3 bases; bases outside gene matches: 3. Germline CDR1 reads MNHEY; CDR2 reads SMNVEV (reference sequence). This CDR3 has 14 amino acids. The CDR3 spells CASRGTGSNQPQHF. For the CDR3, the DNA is TGTGCCAGCAGGGGGACAGGGTCCAATCAGCCCCAGCATTTT.

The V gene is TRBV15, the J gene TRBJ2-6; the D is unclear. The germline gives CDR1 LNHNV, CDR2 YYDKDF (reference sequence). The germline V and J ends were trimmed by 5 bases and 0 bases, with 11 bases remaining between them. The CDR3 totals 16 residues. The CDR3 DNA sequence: TGTGCCACCAGCCGACTTATGGGCTCTGGGGCCAACGTCCTGACTTTC. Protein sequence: CATSRLMGSGANVLTF.

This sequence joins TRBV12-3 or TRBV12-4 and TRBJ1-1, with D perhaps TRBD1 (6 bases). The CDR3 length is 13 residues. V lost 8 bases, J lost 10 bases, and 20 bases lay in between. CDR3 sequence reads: CASGQTWRTAAFF. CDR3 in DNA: TGTGCCAGCGGACAGACATGGAGGACGGCAGCTTTCTTT.

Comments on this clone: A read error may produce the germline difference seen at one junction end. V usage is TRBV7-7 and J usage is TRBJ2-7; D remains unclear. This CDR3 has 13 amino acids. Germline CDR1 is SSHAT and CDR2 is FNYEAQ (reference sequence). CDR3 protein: CASSLDLSGEQYF. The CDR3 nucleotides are TGTGCTAGCAGCTTAGATCTTTCGGGCGAGCAGTACTTC.

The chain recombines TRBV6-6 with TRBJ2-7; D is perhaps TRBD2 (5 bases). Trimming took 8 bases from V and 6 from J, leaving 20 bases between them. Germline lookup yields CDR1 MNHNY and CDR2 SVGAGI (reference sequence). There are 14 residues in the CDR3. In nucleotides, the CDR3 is TGTGCCAGCGCCGCCATCGTTACAGAGGGCGAGCAGTACTTC. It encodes CASAAIVTEGEQYF.

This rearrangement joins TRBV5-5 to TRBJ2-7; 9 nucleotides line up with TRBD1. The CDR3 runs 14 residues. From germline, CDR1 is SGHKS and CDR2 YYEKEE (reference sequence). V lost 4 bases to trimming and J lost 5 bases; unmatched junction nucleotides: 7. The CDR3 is CASSKTGGGHEQYF. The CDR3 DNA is TGTGCCAGCAGCAAGACAGGGGGGGGGCACGAGCAGTACTTC. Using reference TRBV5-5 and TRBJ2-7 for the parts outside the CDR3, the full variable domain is DAGVTQSPTHLIKTRGQQVTLRCSPISGHKSVSWYQQVLGQGPQFIFQYYEKEERGRGNFPDRFSARQFPNYSSELNVNALLLGDSALYLCASSKTGGGHEQYFGPGTRLTVT.

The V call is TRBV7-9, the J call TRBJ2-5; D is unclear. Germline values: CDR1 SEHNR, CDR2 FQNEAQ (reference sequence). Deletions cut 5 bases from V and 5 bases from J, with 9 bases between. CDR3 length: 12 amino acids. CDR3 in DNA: TGTGCCAGCAGCCCAACTTTGGAGACCCAGTACTTC. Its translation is CASSPTLETQYF.

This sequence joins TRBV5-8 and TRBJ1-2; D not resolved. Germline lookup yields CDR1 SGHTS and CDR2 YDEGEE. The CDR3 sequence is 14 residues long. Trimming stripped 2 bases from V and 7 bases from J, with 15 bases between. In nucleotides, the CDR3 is TGTGCCAGCAGCTTACCCGAACCGGTGGTTGGCTACACCTTC. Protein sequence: CASSLPEPVVGYTF.

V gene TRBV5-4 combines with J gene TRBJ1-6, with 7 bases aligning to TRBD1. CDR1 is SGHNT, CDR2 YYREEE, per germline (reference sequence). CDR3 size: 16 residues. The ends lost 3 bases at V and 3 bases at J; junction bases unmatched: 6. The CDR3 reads CASSYRQGDYNSPLHF. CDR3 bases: TGTGCCAGCAGCTACCGACAGGGCGACTATAATTCACCCCTCCACTTT.

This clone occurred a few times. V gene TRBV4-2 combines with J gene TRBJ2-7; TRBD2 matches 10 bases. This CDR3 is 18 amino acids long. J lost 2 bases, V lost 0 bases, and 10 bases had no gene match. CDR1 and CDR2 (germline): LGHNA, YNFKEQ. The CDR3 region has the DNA TGTGCCAGCAGCCAAGACTCGGGTAGGACTAGCGGAACCTACGAGCAGTACTTC. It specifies CASSQDSGRTSGTYEQYF.

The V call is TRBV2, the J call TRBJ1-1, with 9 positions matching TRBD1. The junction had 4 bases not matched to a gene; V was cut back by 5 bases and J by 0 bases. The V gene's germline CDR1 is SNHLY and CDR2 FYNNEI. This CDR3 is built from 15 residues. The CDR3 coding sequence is TGTGCCAGCAGTTCCGGGACAGGGATGAACACTGAAGCTTTCTTT. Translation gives CASSSGTGMNTEAFF.

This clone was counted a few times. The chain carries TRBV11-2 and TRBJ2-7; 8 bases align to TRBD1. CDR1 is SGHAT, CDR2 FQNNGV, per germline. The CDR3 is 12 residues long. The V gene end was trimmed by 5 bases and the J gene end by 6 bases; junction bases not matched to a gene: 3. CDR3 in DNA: TGTGCCAGCAGCAGGACAGGGTTCGAGCAGTACTTC. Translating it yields CASSRTGFEQYF. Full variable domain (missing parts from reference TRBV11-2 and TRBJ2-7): EAGVAQSPRYKIIEKRQSVAFWCNPISGHATLYWYQQILGQGPKLLIQFQNNGVVDDSQLPKDRFSAERLKGVDSTLKIQPAKLEDSAVYLCASSRTGFEQYFGPGTRLTVT.

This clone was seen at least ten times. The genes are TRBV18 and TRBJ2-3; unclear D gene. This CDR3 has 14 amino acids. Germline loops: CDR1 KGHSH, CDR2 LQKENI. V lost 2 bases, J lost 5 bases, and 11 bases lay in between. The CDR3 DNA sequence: TGTGCCAGCTCACCAAGGAGCCTCCTAGATACGCAGTATTTT. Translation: CASSPRSLLDTQYF.

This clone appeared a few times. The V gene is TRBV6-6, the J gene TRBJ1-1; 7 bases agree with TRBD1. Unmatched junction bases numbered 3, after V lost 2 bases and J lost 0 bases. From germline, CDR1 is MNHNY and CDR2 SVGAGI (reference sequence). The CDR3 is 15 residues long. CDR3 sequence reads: CASSYGQEVNTEAFF. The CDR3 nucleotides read TGTGCCAGCAGTTACGGACAGGAGGTGAACACTGAAGCTTTCTTT.

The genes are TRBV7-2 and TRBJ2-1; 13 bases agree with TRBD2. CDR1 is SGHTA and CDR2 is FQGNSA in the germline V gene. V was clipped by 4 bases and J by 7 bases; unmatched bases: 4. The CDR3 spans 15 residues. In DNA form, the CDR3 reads TGTGCCAGCAGCTGGACTAGCGGGGGAGGGAATGAGCAGTTCTTC. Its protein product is CASSWTSGGGNEQFF. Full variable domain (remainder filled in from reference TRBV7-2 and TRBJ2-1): GAGVSQSPSNKVTEKGKDVELRCDPISGHTALYWYRQSLGQGLEFLIYFQGNSAPDKSGLPSDRFSAERTGGSVSTLTIQRTQQEDSAVYLCASSWTSGGGNEQFFGPGTRLTVL.

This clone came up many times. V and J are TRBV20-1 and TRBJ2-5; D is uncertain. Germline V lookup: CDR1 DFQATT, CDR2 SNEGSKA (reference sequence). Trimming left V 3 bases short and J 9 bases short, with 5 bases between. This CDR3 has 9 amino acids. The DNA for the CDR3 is TGCAGTGCTAGTGCCGCCCAGTACTTC. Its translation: CSASAAQYF.

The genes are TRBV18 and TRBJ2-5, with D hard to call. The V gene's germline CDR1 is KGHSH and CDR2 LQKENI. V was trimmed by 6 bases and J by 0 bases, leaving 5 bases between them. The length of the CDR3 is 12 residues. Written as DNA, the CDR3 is TGTGCCAGCTCGAGAAACCAAGAGACCCAGTACTTC. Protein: CASSRNQETQYF.

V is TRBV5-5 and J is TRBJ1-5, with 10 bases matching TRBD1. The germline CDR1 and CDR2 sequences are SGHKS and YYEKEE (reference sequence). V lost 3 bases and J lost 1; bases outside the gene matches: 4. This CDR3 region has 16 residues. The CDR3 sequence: CASSYRQGASNQPQHF. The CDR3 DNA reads TGTGCCAGCAGCTACAGACAGGGGGCAAGCAATCAGCCCCAGCATTTT.

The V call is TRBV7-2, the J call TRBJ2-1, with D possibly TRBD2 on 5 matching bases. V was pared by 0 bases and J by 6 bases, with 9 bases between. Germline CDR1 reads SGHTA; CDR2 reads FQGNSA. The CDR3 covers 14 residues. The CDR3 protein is CASSLAGDLNEQFF. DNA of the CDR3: TGTGCCAGCAGCTTAGCGGGAGACCTCAATGAGCAGTTCTTC.

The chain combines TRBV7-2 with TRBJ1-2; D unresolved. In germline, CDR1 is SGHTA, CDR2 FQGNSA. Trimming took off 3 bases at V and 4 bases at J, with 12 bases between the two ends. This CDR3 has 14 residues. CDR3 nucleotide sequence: TGTGCCAGCAGCTTCGGGGTCGAACTCTATGGCTACACCTTC. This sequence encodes CASSFGVELYGYTF.

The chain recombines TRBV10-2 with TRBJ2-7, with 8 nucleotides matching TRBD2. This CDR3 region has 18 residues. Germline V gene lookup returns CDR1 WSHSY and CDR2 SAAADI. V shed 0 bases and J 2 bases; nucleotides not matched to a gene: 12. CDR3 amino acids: CASSESPPSGTRAYEQYF. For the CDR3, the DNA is TGCGCCAGCAGTGAGTCACCCCCATCCGGGACTAGGGCCTACGAGCAGTACTTC.

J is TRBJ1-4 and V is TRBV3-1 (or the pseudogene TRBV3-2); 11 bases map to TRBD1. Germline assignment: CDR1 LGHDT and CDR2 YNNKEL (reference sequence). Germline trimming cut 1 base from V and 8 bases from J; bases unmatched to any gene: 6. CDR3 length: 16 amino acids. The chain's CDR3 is CASSQVGQGAGEKLFF. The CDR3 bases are TGTGCCAGCAGCCAAGTAGGACAGGGGGCAGGAGAAAAACTGTTTTTT.

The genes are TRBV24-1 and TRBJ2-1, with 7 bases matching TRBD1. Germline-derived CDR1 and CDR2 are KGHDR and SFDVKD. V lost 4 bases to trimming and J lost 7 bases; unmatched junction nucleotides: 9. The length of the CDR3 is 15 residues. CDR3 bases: TGTGCCACCAGTGACCCGGGCCAGACAGGGAATGAGCAGTTCTTC. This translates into CATSDPGQTGNEQFF.

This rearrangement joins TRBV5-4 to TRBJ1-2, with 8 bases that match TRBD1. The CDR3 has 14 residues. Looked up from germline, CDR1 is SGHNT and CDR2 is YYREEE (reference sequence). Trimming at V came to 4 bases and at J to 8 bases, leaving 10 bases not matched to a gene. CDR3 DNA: TGTGCCAGCAGCCTGGACAGGGTTGAGGAAGGCTACACCTTC. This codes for CASSLDRVEEGYTF.

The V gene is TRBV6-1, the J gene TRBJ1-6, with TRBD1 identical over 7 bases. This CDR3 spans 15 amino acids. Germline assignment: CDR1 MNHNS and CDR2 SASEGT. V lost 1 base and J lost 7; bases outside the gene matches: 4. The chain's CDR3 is CASSEVPGQNSPLHF. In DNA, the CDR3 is TGTGCCAGCAGTGAAGTCCCGGGACAGAATTCACCCCTCCACTTT.

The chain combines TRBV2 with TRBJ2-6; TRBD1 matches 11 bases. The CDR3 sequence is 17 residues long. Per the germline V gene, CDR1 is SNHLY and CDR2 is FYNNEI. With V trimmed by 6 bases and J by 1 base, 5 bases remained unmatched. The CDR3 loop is CASRPGQGGSGANVLTF. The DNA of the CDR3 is TGTGCCAGCAGACCGGGACAGGGGGGATCTGGGGCCAACGTCCTGACTTTC. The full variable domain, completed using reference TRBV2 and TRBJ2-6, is EPEVTQTPSHQVTQMGQEVILRCVPISNHLYFYWYRQILGQKVEFLVSFYNNEISEKSEIFDDQFSVERPDGSNFTLKIRSTKLEDSAMYFCASRPGQGGSGANVLTFGAGSRLTVL.